These T cell receptor beta chains were read from a single sample in a study of T-cell reconstitution after alpha-beta-depleted transplantation in children. TCRdb independently ran MiXCR on the PCR reads; one entry per CDR3 protein. There are about 340,000 distinct CDR3 sequences in the sample; around 15% occur only once, and approximately 38% lies in the top ten. This specimen was PBMCs, mostly from graft donor cells, taken 360 days after TCRalphabeta/CD19-depleted stem cell transplant. Receptor source: a male patient aged 2-10 years who had a stem cell transplant for acute lymphoblastic leukemia, so the T cells may come from the graft donor. Each CDR3 is given with its conserved first and last residue. The order of the fields is CDR3 length, J gene, D gene, clone size, V gene, CDR3 DNA, CDR3 protein. A D gene is named only where the DNA matches it firmly. Rows give clone size only sometimes, using once, few, many, or a class for an expanded clone.

cdr3_length: 16
j_call: TRBJ2-2
d_call: TRBD1
clone_size: few
v_call: TRBV4-2
cdr3_nt: TGTGCCAGCAGACCAAGGCGACAGGGGTACACCGGGGAGCTGTTTTTT
cdr3_aa: CASRPRRQGYTGELFF

cdr3_length: 14
j_call: TRBJ1-1
d_call: TRBD1
clone_size: few
v_call: TRBV7-2
cdr3_nt: TGTGCCAGCAGTTTATACAGGGGATCCACTGAAGCTTTCTTT
cdr3_aa: CASSLYRGSTEAFF

cdr3_length: 14
j_call: TRBJ2-7
d_call: NA
clone_size: few
v_call: TRBV28
cdr3_nt: TGTGCCAGCAGTTTCCGCGGAAACCGCTACGAGCAGTACTTC
cdr3_aa: CASSFRGNRYEQYF

cdr3_length: 15
j_call: TRBJ1-1
d_call: NA
clone_size: NA
v_call: TRBV5-1
cdr3_nt: TGCGCCAGCAGCTTGGACCCCAGCTTGAACACTGAAGCTTTCTTT
cdr3_aa: CASSLDPSLNTEAFF

cdr3_length: 15
j_call: TRBJ1-6
d_call: TRBD1
clone_size: NA
v_call: TRBV10-3
cdr3_nt: TGTGCCATCAGTGAGTCGAAGCAGGGGGTCTCACCCCTCCACTTT
cdr3_aa: CAISESKQGVSPLHF

cdr3_length: 15
j_call: TRBJ2-1
d_call: NA
clone_size: few
v_call: TRBV12-3/TRBV12-4
cdr3_nt: TGTGCCAGCATCTCTGCACGCAGCTCCTACAATGAGCAGTTCTTC
cdr3_aa: CASISARSSYNEQFF

cdr3_length: 14
j_call: TRBJ2-5
d_call: NA
clone_size: NA
v_call: TRBV28
cdr3_nt: TGTGCCAGCAGTTTAGTTGGGGTGGGCGAGACCCAGTACTTC
cdr3_aa: CASSLVGVGETQYF

cdr3_length: 13
j_call: TRBJ2-7
d_call: TRBD2
clone_size: many
v_call: TRBV20-1
cdr3_nt: TGCAGTGCTTCAGCGGGAGCGACCTACGAGCAGTACTTC
cdr3_aa: CSASAGATYEQYF

cdr3_length: 16
j_call: TRBJ2-7
d_call: NA
clone_size: NA
v_call: TRBV12-3/TRBV12-4
cdr3_nt: TGTGCCAGCAGTTTAGGCACAGTGGGGGCTTCCTACGAGCAGTACTTC
cdr3_aa: CASSLGTVGASYEQYF

cdr3_length: 15
j_call: TRBJ1-2
d_call: NA
clone_size: few
v_call: TRBV28
cdr3_nt: TGTGCCAGCAGCCTAGGGACTCCCCGTAACTATGGCTACACCTTC
cdr3_aa: CASSLGTPRNYGYTF

cdr3_length: 13
j_call: TRBJ2-1
d_call: NA
clone_size: NA
v_call: TRBV7-3
cdr3_nt: TGTGCCAGCAGCTTTCTAGCGTCCAATGAGCAGTTCTTC
cdr3_aa: CASSFLASNEQFF

cdr3_length: 18
j_call: TRBJ2-7
d_call: TRBD2
clone_size: few
v_call: TRBV9
cdr3_nt: TGTGCCAGCAGCGTAGTTTGCAGTGGGGACTATCTCTCCTACGAGCAGTACTTC
cdr3_aa: CASSVVCSGDYLSYEQYF

cdr3_length: 15
j_call: TRBJ2-5
d_call: NA
clone_size: few
v_call: TRBV12-3/TRBV12-4
cdr3_nt: TGTGCCAGCAGTTTATGGCCGGTGGGACAAGAGACCCAGTACTTC
cdr3_aa: CASSLWPVGQETQYF

cdr3_length: 13
j_call: TRBJ2-2
d_call: NA
clone_size: many
v_call: TRBV7-9
cdr3_nt: TGTGCCAGCAGCTTAAAGGGGACCGGGGAGCTGTTTTTT
cdr3_aa: CASSLKGTGELFF

cdr3_length: 16
j_call: TRBJ1-3
d_call: TRBD1
clone_size: few
v_call: TRBV6-5
cdr3_nt: TGTGCCAGCAACGAACGACAGGGACAATACGGAAACACCATATATTTT
cdr3_aa: CASNERQGQYGNTIYF

cdr3_length: 14
j_call: TRBJ1-5
d_call: NA
clone_size: NA
v_call: TRBV12-3/TRBV12-4
cdr3_nt: TGTGCCAGCAGTCCGGGGCGGGGAAGGCAGCCCCAGCATTTT
cdr3_aa: CASSPGRGRQPQHF

cdr3_length: 17
j_call: TRBJ2-3
d_call: TRBD2
clone_size: NA
v_call: TRBV7-2
cdr3_nt: TGTGCCAGCAGCTTAGCCCTACTAGCGGGTGACACAGATACGCAGTATTTT
cdr3_aa: CASSLALLAGDTDTQYF

cdr3_length: 14
j_call: TRBJ2-5
d_call: TRBD1
clone_size: many
v_call: TRBV5-1
cdr3_nt: TGCGCCAGCAGCCGGGGACAGGGTAAAGAGACCCAGTACTTC
cdr3_aa: CASSRGQGKETQYF

cdr3_length: 14
j_call: TRBJ2-3
d_call: NA
clone_size: NA
v_call: TRBV4-1
cdr3_nt: TGCGCCAGCAGCCAAGCCTACAGCACAGATACGCAGTATTTT
cdr3_aa: CASSQAYSTDTQYF

cdr3_length: 14
j_call: TRBJ1-6
d_call: NA
clone_size: NA
v_call: TRBV15
cdr3_nt: TGTGCCACCAGCAGAGCTCGGGACCCGGGGGCCCTCCACTTT
cdr3_aa: CATSRARDPGALHF